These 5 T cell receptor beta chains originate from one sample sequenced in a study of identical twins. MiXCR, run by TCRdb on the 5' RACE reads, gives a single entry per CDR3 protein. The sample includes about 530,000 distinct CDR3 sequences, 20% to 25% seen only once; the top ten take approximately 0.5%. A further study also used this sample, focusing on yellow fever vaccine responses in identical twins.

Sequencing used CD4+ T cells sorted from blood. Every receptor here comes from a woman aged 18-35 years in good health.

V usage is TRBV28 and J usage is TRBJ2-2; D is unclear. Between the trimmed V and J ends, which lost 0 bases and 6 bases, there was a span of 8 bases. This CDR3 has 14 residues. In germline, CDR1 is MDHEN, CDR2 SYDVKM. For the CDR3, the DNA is TGTGCCAGCAGTTTATGGGGTCGGGCCGGGGAGCTGTTTTTT. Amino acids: CASSLWGRAGELFF.

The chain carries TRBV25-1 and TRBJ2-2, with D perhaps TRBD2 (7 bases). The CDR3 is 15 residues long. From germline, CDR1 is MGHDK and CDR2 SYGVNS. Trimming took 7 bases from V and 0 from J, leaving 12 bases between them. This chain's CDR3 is CASTRGGTNTGELFF. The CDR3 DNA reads TGTGCCAGCACCAGGGGAGGGACGAACACCGGGGAGCTGTTTTTT. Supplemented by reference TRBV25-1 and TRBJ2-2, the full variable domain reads EADIYQTPRYLVIGTGKKITLECSQTMGHDKMYWYQQDPGMELHLIHYSYGVNSTEKGDLSSESTVSRIRTEHFPLTLESARPSHTSQYLCASTRGGTNTGELFFGEGSRLTVL.

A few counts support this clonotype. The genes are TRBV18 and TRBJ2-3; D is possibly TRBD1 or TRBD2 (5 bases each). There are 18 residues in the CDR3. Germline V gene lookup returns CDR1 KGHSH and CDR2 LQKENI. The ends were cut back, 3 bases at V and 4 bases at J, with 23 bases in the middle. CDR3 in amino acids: CASSPYPLLVGESDTQYF. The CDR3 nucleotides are TGTGCCAGCTCACCGTACCCACTGCTAGTGGGGGAATCAGATACGCAGTATTTT.

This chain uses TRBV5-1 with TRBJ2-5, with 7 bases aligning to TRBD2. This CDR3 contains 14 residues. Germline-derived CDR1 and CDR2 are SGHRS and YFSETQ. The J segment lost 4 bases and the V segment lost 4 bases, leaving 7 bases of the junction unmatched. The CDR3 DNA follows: TGCGCCAGCAGCGGTGGACTAGTCGGAGAGACCCAGTACTTC. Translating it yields CASSGGLVGETQYF.

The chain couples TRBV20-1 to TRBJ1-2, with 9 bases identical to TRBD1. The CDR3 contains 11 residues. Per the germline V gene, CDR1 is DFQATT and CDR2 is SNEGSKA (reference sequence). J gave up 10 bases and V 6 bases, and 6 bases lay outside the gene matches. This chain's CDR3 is CSAPRTGDYTF. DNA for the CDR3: TGCAGTGCCCCGAGGACAGGGGACTACACCTTC.